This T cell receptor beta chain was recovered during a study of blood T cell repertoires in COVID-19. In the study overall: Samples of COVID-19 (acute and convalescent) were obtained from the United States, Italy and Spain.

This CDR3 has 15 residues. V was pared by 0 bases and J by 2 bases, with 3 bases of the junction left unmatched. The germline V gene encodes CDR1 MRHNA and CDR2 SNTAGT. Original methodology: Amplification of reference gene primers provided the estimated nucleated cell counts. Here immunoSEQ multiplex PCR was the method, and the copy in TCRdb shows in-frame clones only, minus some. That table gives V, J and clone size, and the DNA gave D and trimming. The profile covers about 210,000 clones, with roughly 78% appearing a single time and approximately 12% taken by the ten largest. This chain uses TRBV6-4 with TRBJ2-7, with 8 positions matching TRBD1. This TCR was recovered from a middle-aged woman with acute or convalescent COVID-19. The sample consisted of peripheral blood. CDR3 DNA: TGTGCCAGCAGTGACTCGGACAGGGTAACCTACGAGCAGTACTTC. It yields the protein CASSDSDRVTYEQYF.